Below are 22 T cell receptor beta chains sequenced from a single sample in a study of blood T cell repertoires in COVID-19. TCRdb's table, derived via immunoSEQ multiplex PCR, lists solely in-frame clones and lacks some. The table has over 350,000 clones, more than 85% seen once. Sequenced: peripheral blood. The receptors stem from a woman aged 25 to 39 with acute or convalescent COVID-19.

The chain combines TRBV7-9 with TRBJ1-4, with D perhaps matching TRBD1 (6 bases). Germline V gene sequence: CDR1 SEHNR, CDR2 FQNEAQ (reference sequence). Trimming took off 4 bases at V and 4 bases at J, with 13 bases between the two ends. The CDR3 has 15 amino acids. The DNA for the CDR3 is TGTGCCAGCAGCTCTAGTGGACAGTTTAATGAAAAACTGTTTTTT. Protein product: CASSSSGQFNEKLFF.

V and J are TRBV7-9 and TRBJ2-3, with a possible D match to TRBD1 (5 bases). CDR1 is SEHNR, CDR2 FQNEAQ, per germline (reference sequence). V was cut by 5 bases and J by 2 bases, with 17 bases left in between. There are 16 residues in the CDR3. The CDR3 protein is CASSPRTPRNTDTQYF. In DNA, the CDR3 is TGTGCCAGCAGCCCCCGGACACCTCGAAACACAGATACGCAGTATTTT.

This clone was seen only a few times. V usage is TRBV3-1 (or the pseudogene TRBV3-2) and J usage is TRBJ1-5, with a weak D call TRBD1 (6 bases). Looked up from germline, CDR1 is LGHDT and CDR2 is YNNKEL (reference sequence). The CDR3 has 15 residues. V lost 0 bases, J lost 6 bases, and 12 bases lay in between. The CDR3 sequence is CASSQDRGAGQPQHF. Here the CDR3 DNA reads TGTGCCAGCAGCCAAGATCGGGGGGCGGGTCAGCCCCAGCATTTT.

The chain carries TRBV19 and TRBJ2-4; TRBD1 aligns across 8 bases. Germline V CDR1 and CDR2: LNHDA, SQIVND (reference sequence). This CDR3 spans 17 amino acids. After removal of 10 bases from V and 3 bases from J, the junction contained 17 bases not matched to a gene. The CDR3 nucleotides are TGTGCCACCTCGGACAGGGTAAATCTTCTAGGCAAAAACATTCAGTACTTC. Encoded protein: CATSDRVNLLGKNIQYF.

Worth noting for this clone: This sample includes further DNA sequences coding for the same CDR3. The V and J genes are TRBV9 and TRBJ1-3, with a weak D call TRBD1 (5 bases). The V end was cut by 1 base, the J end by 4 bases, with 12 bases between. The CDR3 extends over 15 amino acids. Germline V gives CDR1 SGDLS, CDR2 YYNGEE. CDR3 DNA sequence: TGTGCCAGCAGCGTATGGGGGGATTCAGGAAACACCATATATTTT. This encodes CASSVWGDSGNTIYF.

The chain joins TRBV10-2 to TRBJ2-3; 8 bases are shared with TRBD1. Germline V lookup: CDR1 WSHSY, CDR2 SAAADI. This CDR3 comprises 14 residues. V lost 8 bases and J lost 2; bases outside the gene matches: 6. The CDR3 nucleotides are TGCGCCAGCTACTCAGGGGGCTTCACAGATACGCAGTATTTT. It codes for CASYSGGFTDTQYF.

This CDR3 reads CASSTGGLFYQPQHF. CDR3 nucleotides: TGTGCCAGCAGCACAGGGGGCCTATTCTATCAGCCCCAGCATTTT. V is TRBV2 and J is TRBJ1-5, with 9 nucleotides matching TRBD1. The CDR3 length is 15 residues. The trim removed 6 bases at V and 5 bases at J, leaving 8 bases unmatched. Germline V lookup: CDR1 SNHLY, CDR2 FYNNEI.

CDR3 amino acids: CASSPRQGAKVSYEQYF. CDR3 nucleotides: TGTGCCAGCAGCCCCAGACAGGGGGCGAAGGTAAGCTACGAGCAGTACTTC. The rearrangement joins TRBV28 to TRBJ2-7, with TRBD1 identical over 10 bases. The trim removed 6 bases at V and 3 bases at J, leaving 14 bases unmatched. Germline values: CDR1 MDHEN, CDR2 SYDVKM. The CDR3 covers 17 residues.

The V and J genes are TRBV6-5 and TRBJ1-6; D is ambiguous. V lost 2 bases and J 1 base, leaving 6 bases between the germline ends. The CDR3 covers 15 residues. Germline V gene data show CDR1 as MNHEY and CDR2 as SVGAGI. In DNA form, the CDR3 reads TGTGCCAGCAGTTACCGGGAGTCCTATAATTCACCCCTCCACTTT. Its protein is CASSYRESYNSPLHF.

CDR3 protein: CASSPKDRGLNTIYF. DNA of the CDR3: TGTGCCAGCAGCCCGAAGGACAGGGGGCTAAACACCATATATTTT. This chain uses TRBV13 with TRBJ1-3; 11 bases fit TRBD1. The ends lost 5 bases at V and 6 bases at J; junction bases unmatched: 6. The CDR3 contains 15 residues. CDR1 and CDR2 from the germline V gene are PRHDT and FYEKMQ (reference sequence).

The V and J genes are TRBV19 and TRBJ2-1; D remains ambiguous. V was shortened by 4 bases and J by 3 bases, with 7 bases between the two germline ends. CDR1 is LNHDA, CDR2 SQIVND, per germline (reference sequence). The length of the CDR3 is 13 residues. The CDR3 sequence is CASSTQIYNEQFF. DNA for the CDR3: TGTGCCAGTAGTACCCAAATCTACAATGAGCAGTTCTTC.

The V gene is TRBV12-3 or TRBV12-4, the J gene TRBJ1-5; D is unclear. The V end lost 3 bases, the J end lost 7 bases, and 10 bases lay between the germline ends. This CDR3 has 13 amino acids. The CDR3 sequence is CASSFRPEQPQHF. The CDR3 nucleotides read TGTGCCAGCAGTTTCCGGCCGGAGCAGCCCCAGCATTTT.

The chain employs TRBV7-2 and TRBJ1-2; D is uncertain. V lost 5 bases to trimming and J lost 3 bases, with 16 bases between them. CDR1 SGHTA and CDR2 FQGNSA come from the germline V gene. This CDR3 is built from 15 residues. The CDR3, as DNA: TGTGCCAGCAGCCCAGCCGGGGAATTGGACTATGGCTACACCTTC. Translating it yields CASSPAGELDYGYTF.

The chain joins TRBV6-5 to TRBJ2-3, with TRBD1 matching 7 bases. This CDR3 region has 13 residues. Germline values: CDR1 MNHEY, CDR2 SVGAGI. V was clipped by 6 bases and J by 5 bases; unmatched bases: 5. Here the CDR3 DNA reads TGTGCCAGCAGCATGAGGGGGCTAGATACGCAGTATTTT. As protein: CASSMRGLDTQYF.

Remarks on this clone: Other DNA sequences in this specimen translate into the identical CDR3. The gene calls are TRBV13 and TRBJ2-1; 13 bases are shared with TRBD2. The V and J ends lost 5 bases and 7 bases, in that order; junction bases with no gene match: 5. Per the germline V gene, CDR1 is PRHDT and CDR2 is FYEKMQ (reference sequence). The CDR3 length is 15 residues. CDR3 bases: TGTGCCAGCAGCCCGACTAGCGGGGGGCGTAATGAGCAGTTCTTC. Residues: CASSPTSGGRNEQFF.

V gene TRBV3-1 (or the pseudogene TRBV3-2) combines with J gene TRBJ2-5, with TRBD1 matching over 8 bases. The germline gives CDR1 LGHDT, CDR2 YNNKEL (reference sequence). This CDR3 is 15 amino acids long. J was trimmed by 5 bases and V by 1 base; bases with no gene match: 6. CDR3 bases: TGTGCCAGCAGCCAAGGGACAGGGCTTCGGGAGACCCAGTACTTC. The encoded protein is CASSQGTGLRETQYF.

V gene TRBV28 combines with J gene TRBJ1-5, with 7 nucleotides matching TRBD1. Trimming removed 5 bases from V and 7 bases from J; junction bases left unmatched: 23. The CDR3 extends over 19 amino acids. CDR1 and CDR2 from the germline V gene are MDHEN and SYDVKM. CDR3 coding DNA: TGTGCCAGCAGTCCAATCACCACCGCGGACAGGAGGGGGAAACAGCCCCAGCATTTT. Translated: CASSPITTADRRGKQPQHF.

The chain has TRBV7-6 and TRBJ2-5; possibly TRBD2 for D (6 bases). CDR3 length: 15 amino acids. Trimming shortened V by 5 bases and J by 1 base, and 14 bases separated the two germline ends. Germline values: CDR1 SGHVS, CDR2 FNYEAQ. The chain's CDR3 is CASSNSLEGQETQYF. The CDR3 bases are TGTGCCAGCAGCAATTCTCTGGAGGGCCAAGAGACCCAGTACTTC.

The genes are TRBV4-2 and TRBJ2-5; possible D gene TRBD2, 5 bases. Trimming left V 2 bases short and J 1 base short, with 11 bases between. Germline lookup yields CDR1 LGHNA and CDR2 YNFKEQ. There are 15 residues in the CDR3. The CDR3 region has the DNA TGTGCCAGCAGCCAACCCGGGGTACCCCAAGAGACCCAGTACTTC. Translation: CASSQPGVPQETQYF.

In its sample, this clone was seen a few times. The CDR3 DNA follows: TGCAGCGTTGGGGAGGGGAGGGGGGTTAGCTATGGCTACACCTTC. Translating it yields CSVGEGRGVSYGYTF. This rearrangement joins TRBV29-1 to TRBJ1-2; TRBD1 might be the D (6 bases). The V end lost 4 bases, the J end lost 4 bases, and 19 bases lay between the germline ends. CDR1 and CDR2 (germline): SQVTM, ANQGSEA. The CDR3 totals 15 residues.

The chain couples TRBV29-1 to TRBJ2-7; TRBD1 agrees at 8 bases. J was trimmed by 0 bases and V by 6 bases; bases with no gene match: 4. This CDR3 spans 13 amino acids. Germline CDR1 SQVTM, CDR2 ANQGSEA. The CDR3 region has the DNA TGCAGCGTAAGGACAGGGAGCTCCTACGAGCAGTACTTC. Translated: CSVRTGSSYEQYF.

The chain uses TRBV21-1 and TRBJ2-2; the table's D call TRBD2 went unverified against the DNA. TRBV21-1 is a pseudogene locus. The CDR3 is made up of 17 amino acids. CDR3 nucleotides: TGTGCCAGCAGCAAAGGAATAACGGGGTGGCGCACCGGGGAGCTGTTTTTT. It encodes CASSKGITGWRTGELFF.